The rows below give T cell receptor beta chains drawn from one sample of a study of blood T cell repertoires in COVID-19. Sequencing used immunoSEQ multiplex PCR; TCRdb keeps in-frame clones, though not all of them. The table lists approximately 210,000 clones, roughly four fifths of them singletons. The sample consisted of peripheral blood. The receptors stem from a woman aged 40 to 49 with acute or convalescent COVID-19. The CDR3 runs from the conserved cysteine through the conserved F or W. A D gene is named only where the DNA matches it firmly. Only part of the rows carry a size: once, few, many, or a class if the clone is expanded.

V gene	J gene	D gene	clone size	CDR3 DNA	CDR3 protein
TRBV29-1	TRBJ2-7	-	-	TGCAGCGTTCGAGGGGGGGGATCCTACGAGCAGTACTTC	CSVRGGGSYEQYF
TRBV11-2	TRBJ1-1	-	-	TGTGCCAGCAGCTACCCGCAGCGGGGGGACCTAGCTTTCTTT	CASSYPQRGDLAFF
TRBV5-1	TRBJ2-7	TRBD1	-	TGCGCCAGCAGCTCGCCGACAGGGCTCGGCGAGCAGTACTTC	CASSSPTGLGEQYF
TRBV6-5	TRBJ1-3	-	-	TGTGCCAGCAGGTCCCCAGGGGGAAACACCATATATTTT	CASRSPGGNTIYF
TRBV18	TRBJ2-3	-	-	TGTGCCAGCTCACTTTCGAGGAGCACAGATACGCAGTATTTT	CASSLSRSTDTQYF
TRBV19	TRBJ2-3	TRBD1	once	TGTGCCAGTAGTATTAGACAGGGTTCACTCACAGATACGCAGTATTTT	CASSIRQGSLTDTQYF
TRBV7-3	TRBJ1-1	TRBD1	-	TGTGCCAGCAGCTGGGACAGGAACACTGAAGCTTTCTTT	CASSWDRNTEAFF
TRBV6-2/TRBV6-3	TRBJ2-1	-	few	TGTGCCAGCAGTTACTCCCCAGAGTTCGGGGAGCAGTTCTTC	CASSYSPEFGEQFF
TRBV11-2	TRBJ1-4	-	-	TGTGCCAGCAGCTTTCAGGGTTTGACTAATGAAAAACTGTTTTTT	CASSFQGLTNEKLFF
TRBV3-1/TRBV3-2	TRBJ2-7	TRBD1	-	TGTGCCAGCAGCCCCATCCGGACAGGGGCCACCTACGAGCAGTACTTC	CASSPIRTGATYEQYF
TRBV4-3	TRBJ2-3	TRBD2	-	TGCGCCAGCAGCCAAGAATCGGCGGGAGGGGCGGATACGCAGTATTTT	CASSQESAGGADTQYF
TRBV3-1/TRBV3-2	TRBJ2-3	TRBD2	-	TGTGCCAGCAGCCTCGGACTAGCGGGGCTGGGTACGCAGTATTTT	CASSLGLAGLGTQYF
TRBV2	TRBJ2-1	TRBD2	-	TGTGCCAGCAGTGAGCTCTCTGGGACTAGCGGGAACAATGAGCAGTTCTTC	CASSELSGTSGNNEQFF
TRBV21-1	TRBJ2-1	-	-	TGTGCCAGCAGCAAAGTGGGACTAGCGGGTCCCTTAGCCTACAATGAGCAGTTCTTC	CASSKVGLAGPLAYNEQFF
TRBV27	TRBJ2-7	TRBD2	-	TGTGCCAGCTCCCAGCGGGGGGGCCTGTTTCCTACCTACGAGCAGTACTTC	CASSQRGGLFPTYEQYF
TRBV24-1	TRBJ2-2	-	-	TGTGCCACCAGTGATTGGGGCCCGACCGGGGAGCTGTTTTTT	CATSDWGPTGELFF
TRBV7-3	TRBJ2-2	TRBD1	-	TGTGCCAGCAGCCGCCAAACAGGGGGCACCGGGGAGCTGTTTTTT	CASSRQTGGTGELFF
TRBV11-2	TRBJ1-2	-	-	TGTGCCAGCAGCTTAGATGGGAGTGCAGCAGGCTACACCTTC	CASSLDGSAAGYTF
TRBV5-6	TRBJ2-7	TRBD1	-	TGTGCCAGCAGCGGACGAACGACAGGGGGCCGCGAGGAGCAGTACTTC	CASSGRTTGGREEQYF
TRBV27	TRBJ2-7	TRBD2	-	TGTGCCAGCAGGCCAGGACTAGCGGGGTACGAGCAGTACTTC	CASRPGLAGYEQYF
TRBV7-2	TRBJ2-3	-	-	TGTGCCAGCAGCTTAGCCGGGAACACAGATACGCAGTATTTT	CASSLAGNTDTQYF
TRBV10-1	TRBJ2-3	-	-	TGCGCCAGCAGTGAAGGCGACAGAACGCAGTATTTT	CASSEGDRTQYF
TRBV9	TRBJ1-1	-	few	TGTGCCAGCAGCGTAAGATCTCGGTGGCAGGGGATCGCTGAAGCTTTCTTT	CASSVRSRWQGIAEAFF
TRBV6-5	TRBJ2-3	-	-	TGTGCCAGCAGTTACCGGGAGTCCGAAGGGCAGTATTTT	CASSYRESEGQYF
TRBV7-2	TRBJ2-3	-	-	TGTGCCAGCACCACCGGGAGAAACACAGATACGCAGTATTTT	CASTTGRNTDTQYF
TRBV30	TRBJ2-7	TRBD1	once	TGTGCCTGGACAAGGGGGACCGGGACAGCCACCTACGAGCAGTACTTC	CAWTRGTGTATYEQYF
TRBV27	TRBJ2-1	TRBD2	-	TGTGCCAGCAGTTCCTTCGGGACTAATTTCGGCAATGAGCAGTTCTTC	CASSSFGTNFGNEQFF
TRBV10-2	TRBJ2-1	TRBD2	-	TGCGCCAGCAGTAGCGGGAGCCCCTACAATGAGCAGTTCTTC	CASSSGSPYNEQFF
TRBV10-3	TRBJ2-1	-	once	TGTGCCATCAGTGAGGGCCACGGGTCCTACAATGAGCAGTTCTTC	CAISEGHGSYNEQFF
TRBV9	TRBJ1-3	-	-	TGTGCCAGCAGCGTATCCCCGCAGGGAGGAGGTGGAAACACCATATATTTT	CASSVSPQGGGGNTIYF
TRBV7-9	TRBJ1-1	-	-	TGTGCCAGCAGCTTAATTGAGGGGGGGCCAACTGAAGCTTTCTTT	CASSLIEGGPTEAFF
TRBV5-1	TRBJ2-3	TRBD2	once	TGCGCCAGCAGCTGGTATGGCGGGGGGACAGATACGCAGTATTTT	CASSWYGGGTDTQYF
TRBV19	TRBJ1-6	-	-	TGTGCCAGCAATAGGCGCAACGGAGATTCACCCCTCCACTTT	CASNRRNGDSPLHF
TRBV7-2	TRBJ1-6	TRBD1	-	TGTGCCAGCAGCTTACTACAGGGGTATAATTCACCCCTCCACTTT	CASSLLQGYNSPLHF
TRBV30	TRBJ2-2	TRBD1	-	TGTGCCTGGAGTCCGAAGCCGGGACAGGGGAACACCGGGGAGCTGTTTTTT	CAWSPKPGQGNTGELFF
TRBV30	TRBJ2-2	-	-	TGTGCCTTATGCCGGTCCGGCACCGGGGAGCTGTTTTTT	CALCRSGTGELFF
TRBV27	TRBJ2-2	TRBD2	-	TGTGCCAGCAGTTTATCGAAGCGGGGGGCCGGGGAGCTGTTTTTT	CASSLSKRGAGELFF
TRBV27	TRBJ2-1	-	once	TGTGCCAGCAGTCCCCTCGGTACAGTAGGGAGAAACAATGAGCAGTTCTTC	CASSPLGTVGRNNEQFF
TRBV7-2	TRBJ1-2	-	few	TGTGCCAGCAGCCCCCTGGGGATCCGACAGTACTATGGCTACACCTTC	CASSPLGIRQYYGYTF
TRBV29-1	TRBJ2-3	TRBD2	few	TGCAGCGTGGGAGGGGACACAGATACGCAGTATTTT	CSVGGDTDTQYF
TRBV3-1/TRBV3-2	TRBJ2-7	-	-	TGTGCCAGCAGCCCCTCGGACTCTTCCACCTACGAGCAGTACTTC	CASSPSDSSTYEQYF
TRBV19	TRBJ2-2	-	-	TGTGCCAGTAGTATAGGCGAACTACACACCGGGGAGCTGTTTTTT	CASSIGELHTGELFF
TRBV12-5	TRBJ1-5	-	-	TGTGCTAGTGGTTTGGCGGGACAACACAATCAGCCCCAGCATTTT	CASGLAGQHNQPQHF
TRBV5-1	TRBJ2-2	-	-	TGCGCCAGCAGGCAGGCGGGCTCGAACACCGGGGAGCTGTTTTTT	CASRQAGSNTGELFF
TRBV20-1	TRBJ1-2	TRBD1	-	TGCAGTGCTAGTTTAGATGCGGGACAGGGGTATTCCTATGGCTACACCTTC	CSASLDAGQGYSYGYTF
TRBV5-1	TRBJ2-2	TRBD2	-	TGCGCCAGCAGCTCTTCTAGCGGGACCACCGGGGAGCTGTTTTTT	CASSSSSGTTGELFF
TRBV16	TRBJ1-6	-	-	TGTGCCAGCAGCCAATCGAACAGGGCCCTCCACTTT	CASSQSNRALHF
TRBV3-1/TRBV3-2	TRBJ2-3	TRBD1	-	TGTGCCAGCAGCCACCGGACAGGAGGCACAGATACGCAGTATTTT	CASSHRTGGTDTQYF
TRBV27	TRBJ2-1	-	-	TGTGCCAGCAGTGTAGAGGGCCGAGGTGAGCAGTTCTTC	CASSVEGRGEQFF
TRBV14	TRBJ2-1	TRBD1	-	TGTGCCAGCAGCAGCCGGGACAGGGGGCAGGTTGAGCAGTTCTTC	CASSSRDRGQVEQFF
TRBV6-5	TRBJ2-7	-	-	TGTGCCAGCAGTTACTCCGGAGACGGACTCTACGAGCAGTACTTC	CASSYSGDGLYEQYF
TRBV6-6	TRBJ2-1	-	-	TGTGCCAGCAGCCAGACTAGAGGATACAATGAGCAGTTCTTC	CASSQTRGYNEQFF
TRBV5-8	TRBJ1-3	TRBD1	-	TGTGCCAGCAGCCCGACTTGGACGGACAGGGATCGCTCTGGAAACACCATATATTTT	CASSPTWTDRDRSGNTIYF